These 11 T cell receptor beta chains came from one sample sequenced in a study of monozygotic twins with inflammatory bowel disease. TCRdb re-called the 5' RACE reads and shows each CDR3 protein once, DNA omitted. The sample table includes about 170,000 distinct CDR3 sequences. Sequencing used blood. The receptor source for this set is a human donor with ulcerative colitis or Crohn's disease, or a healthy co-twin of an affected twin (not recorded which).

V usage is TRBV4-3 and J usage is TRBJ2-3; TCRdb's assignment of TRBD2 cannot be checked, as there is no DNA. In germline, CDR1 is LGHNA, CDR2 YSLEER. The CDR3 runs 17 residues. CDR3 region: CASSQDWTSGHTDTQYF.

This chain uses TRBV11-2 with TRBJ2-1; lacking DNA, the TRBD2 call made by TCRdb goes unchecked. Germline V gives CDR1 SGHAT, CDR2 FQNNGV. The CDR3 is 19 residues long. CDR3 region: CASSLVALAGEELYNEQFF.

This chain connects TRBV11-2 to TRBJ1-1. This CDR3 is 22 amino acids long. Germline CDR1 SGHAT, CDR2 FQNNGV. This CDR3 is CASSLETVGLSSRGTANTEAFF.

The V call is TRBV6-1, the J call TRBJ1-5. This CDR3 has 15 amino acids. The germline CDR1 and CDR2 sequences are MNHNS and SASEGT. The CDR3 region is CASSEASLINQPQHF.

The gene calls are TRBV20-1 and TRBJ2-5; absent DNA, TCRdb's TRBD2 call cannot be checked. Germline V gene data show CDR1 as DFQATT and CDR2 as SNEGSKA (reference sequence). The CDR3 extends over 14 amino acids. CDR3 sequence reads: CSVGAGGGLETQYF.

The genes are TRBV30 and TRBJ2-7; TCRdb reports TRBD2, a call that lacks DNA to check it against. Germline V gene sequence: CDR1 GTSNPN, CDR2 SVGIG (reference sequence). The CDR3 has 14 amino acids. CDR3 protein: CAWTSGTSFGEQYF.

The gene calls are TRBV11-2 and TRBJ2-1; the TCRdb call, TRBD1, lacks DNA for checking. CDR1 and CDR2 (germline): SGHAT, FQNNGV. This CDR3 contains 15 residues. This CDR3 is CASSLDRGDYNEQFF. The whole variable domain, remainder taken from reference TRBV11-2 and TRBJ2-1, is EAGVAQSPRYKIIEKRQSVAFWCNPISGHATLYWYQQILGQGPKLLIQFQNNGVVDDSQLPKDRFSAERLKGVDSTLKIQPAKLEDSAVYLCASSLDRGDYNEQFFGPGTRLTVL.

The V and J genes are TRBV20-1 and TRBJ2-7; as DNA is missing, the TRBD2 call by TCRdb cannot be tested. The CDR3 consists of 15 residues. The germline V gene has CDR1 DFQATT and CDR2 SNEGSKA (reference sequence). Here the CDR3 reads CSAQPGLAGGYEQYF.

CDR3 sequence: CASSADRDRGAKNIQYF. The V call is TRBV9, the J call TRBJ2-4; TCRdb returns TRBD1, unconfirmable since there is no DNA. Germline CDR1 reads SGDLS; CDR2 reads YYNGEE. This CDR3 has 17 residues.

The chain couples TRBV6-2 or TRBV6-3 to TRBJ2-7; checking the TCRdb D call of TRBD2 is not possible without DNA. In germline, CDR1 is MNHEY, CDR2 SVGEGT. CDR3 length equals 13 residues. This CDR3 reads CASSFSGGYEQYF.

The V and J genes are TRBV28 and TRBJ1-1; TCRdb gives TRBD1 as the D gene, but with no DNA this cannot be confirmed. Looked up from germline, CDR1 is MDHEN and CDR2 is SYDVKM. The CDR3 is 14 amino acids. This CDR3 reads CASRRQGALTEAFF.